The entry below describes one T cell receptor (beta chain). The antigen remains unidentified. Germline V gene sequence: CDR1 SGHTA, CDR2 FQGNSA. Trimming took 11 bases from V and 1 from J; bases not matched to a gene: 4. The CDR3 runs 14 residues. Averaging around 120 mL, one heparinised blood draw was given by each donor. This record belongs to a study of beta chain features in type 1 diabetes. The study, taken as a whole, reports: When Type 1 diabetes patients were examined, their TCRB CDR3s proved moderately but significantly shorter in all four CD4+ subsets.

Reverse transcription of all isolated RNA meant that expressed TCRB transcripts were sequenced. Generated by immunoSEQ multiplex PCR, the TCRdb table keeps only in-frame clones and is missing some. Of roughly 340,000 clones listed, about 13% were seen once; the top ten hold around 0.016%. The source of this sequence is a woman aged 18-30 years with type 1 diabetes. The chain combines TRBV7-2 with TRBJ2-6; 8 bases align to TRBD1. Material for sequencing was naive CD4+ T cells from blood. CDR3 nucleotides: TGTGCCGACTGGACAGGGTCTGGGGCCAACGTCCTGACTTTC. Translated: CADWTGSGANVLTF.